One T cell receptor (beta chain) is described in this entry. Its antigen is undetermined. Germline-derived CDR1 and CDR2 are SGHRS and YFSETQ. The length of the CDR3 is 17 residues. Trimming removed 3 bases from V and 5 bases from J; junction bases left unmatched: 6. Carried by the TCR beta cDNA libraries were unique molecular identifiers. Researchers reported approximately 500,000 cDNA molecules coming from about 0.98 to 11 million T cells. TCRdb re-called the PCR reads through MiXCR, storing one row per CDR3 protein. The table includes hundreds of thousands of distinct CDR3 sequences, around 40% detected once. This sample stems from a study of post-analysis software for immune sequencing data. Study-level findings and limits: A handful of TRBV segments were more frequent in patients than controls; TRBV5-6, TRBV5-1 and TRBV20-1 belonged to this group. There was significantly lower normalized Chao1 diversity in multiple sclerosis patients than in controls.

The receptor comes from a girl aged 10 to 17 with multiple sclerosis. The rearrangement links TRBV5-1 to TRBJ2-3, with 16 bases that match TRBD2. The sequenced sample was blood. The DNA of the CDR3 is TGCGCCAGCAGCTGGGGGACTAGCGGGAGGGTCCGAGATACGCAGTATTTT. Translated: CASSWGTSGRVRDTQYF.